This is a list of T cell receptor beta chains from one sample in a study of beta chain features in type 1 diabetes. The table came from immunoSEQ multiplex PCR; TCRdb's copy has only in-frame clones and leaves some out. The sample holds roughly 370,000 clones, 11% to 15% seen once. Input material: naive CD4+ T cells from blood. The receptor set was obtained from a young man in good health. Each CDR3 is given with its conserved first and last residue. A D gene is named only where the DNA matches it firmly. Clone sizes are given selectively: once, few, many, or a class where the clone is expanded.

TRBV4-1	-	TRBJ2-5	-	TGCGCCAGCAGCCAAGGAACCAGGGAGACCCAGTACTTC	CASSQGTRETQYF
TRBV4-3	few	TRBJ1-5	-	TGCGCCAGCAGCCAAGATGCGGGAAGGAGCAATCAGCCCCAGCATTTT	CASSQDAGRSNQPQHF
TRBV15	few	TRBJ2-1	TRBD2	TGTGCCACCAGCAGAGTTAGCGGGATGTACAATGAGCAGTTCTTC	CATSRVSGMYNEQFF
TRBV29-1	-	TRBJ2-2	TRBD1	TGCAGCGCGTTACAGGGGGCGAACACCGGGGAGCTGTTTTTT	CSALQGANTGELFF
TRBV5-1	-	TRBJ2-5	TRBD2	TGCGCCAGCAAGCGGGGATTCGGAGAGACCCAGTACTTC	CASKRGFGETQYF
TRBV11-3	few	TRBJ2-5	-	TGTGCCAGCACCCGATCAGACAGGTGGGAGACCCAGTACTTC	CASTRSDRWETQYF
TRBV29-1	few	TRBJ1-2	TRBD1	TGCAGCGCGGACAGGGGGCTCTATGGCTACACCTTC	CSADRGLYGYTF
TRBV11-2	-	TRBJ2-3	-	TGTGCCAGCAGCTTAGGACCAGTAAACACAGATACGCAGTATTTT	CASSLGPVNTDTQYF
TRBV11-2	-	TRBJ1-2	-	TGTGCCAGCAGCACGATGCAGGGAGGAGGCTACACCTTC	CASSTMQGGGYTF
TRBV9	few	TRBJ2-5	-	TGTGCCAGCAGCACCAGCCCCGGTCCCAAAGAGACCCAGTACTTC	CASSTSPGPKETQYF
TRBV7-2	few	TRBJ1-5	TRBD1	TGTGCCAGCAGCTTAGGGCTTCTTGGGACAGGCATCAATCAGCCCCAGCATTTT	CASSLGLLGTGINQPQHF
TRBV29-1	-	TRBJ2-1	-	TGCAGCGTTGTTGACGGTGAGCAGTTCTTC	CSVVDGEQFF
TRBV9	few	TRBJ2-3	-	TGTGCCAGCAGCGTGACACCCGCAGATACGCAGTATTTT	CASSVTPADTQYF